This T cell receptor beta chain was captured by sequencing in a study of T cells in tumors after PD-1 blockade. The protocol was immunoSEQ multiplex PCR, while the TCRdb copy is restricted to in-frame clones and leaves out a portion. The repertoire consists of some 18,000 clones, with roughly 80% occurring once and the leading ten covering 25% to 30%. Looked up from germline, CDR1 is DFQATT and CDR2 is SNEGSKA (reference sequence). V lost 0 bases and J 9 bases, leaving 6 bases between the germline ends. The CDR3 length is 11 residues. The starting material was PBMCs, obtained after anti-PD-1 therapy. The sequence derives from a human donor with advanced basal cell or squamous cell carcinoma (not recorded which). The rearrangement uses TRBV20-1 and TRBJ2-1; D is unclear. CDR3 nucleotide sequence: TGCAGTGCTAGAGAGTCCGGTGAGCAGTTCTTC. Protein product: CSARESGEQFF.